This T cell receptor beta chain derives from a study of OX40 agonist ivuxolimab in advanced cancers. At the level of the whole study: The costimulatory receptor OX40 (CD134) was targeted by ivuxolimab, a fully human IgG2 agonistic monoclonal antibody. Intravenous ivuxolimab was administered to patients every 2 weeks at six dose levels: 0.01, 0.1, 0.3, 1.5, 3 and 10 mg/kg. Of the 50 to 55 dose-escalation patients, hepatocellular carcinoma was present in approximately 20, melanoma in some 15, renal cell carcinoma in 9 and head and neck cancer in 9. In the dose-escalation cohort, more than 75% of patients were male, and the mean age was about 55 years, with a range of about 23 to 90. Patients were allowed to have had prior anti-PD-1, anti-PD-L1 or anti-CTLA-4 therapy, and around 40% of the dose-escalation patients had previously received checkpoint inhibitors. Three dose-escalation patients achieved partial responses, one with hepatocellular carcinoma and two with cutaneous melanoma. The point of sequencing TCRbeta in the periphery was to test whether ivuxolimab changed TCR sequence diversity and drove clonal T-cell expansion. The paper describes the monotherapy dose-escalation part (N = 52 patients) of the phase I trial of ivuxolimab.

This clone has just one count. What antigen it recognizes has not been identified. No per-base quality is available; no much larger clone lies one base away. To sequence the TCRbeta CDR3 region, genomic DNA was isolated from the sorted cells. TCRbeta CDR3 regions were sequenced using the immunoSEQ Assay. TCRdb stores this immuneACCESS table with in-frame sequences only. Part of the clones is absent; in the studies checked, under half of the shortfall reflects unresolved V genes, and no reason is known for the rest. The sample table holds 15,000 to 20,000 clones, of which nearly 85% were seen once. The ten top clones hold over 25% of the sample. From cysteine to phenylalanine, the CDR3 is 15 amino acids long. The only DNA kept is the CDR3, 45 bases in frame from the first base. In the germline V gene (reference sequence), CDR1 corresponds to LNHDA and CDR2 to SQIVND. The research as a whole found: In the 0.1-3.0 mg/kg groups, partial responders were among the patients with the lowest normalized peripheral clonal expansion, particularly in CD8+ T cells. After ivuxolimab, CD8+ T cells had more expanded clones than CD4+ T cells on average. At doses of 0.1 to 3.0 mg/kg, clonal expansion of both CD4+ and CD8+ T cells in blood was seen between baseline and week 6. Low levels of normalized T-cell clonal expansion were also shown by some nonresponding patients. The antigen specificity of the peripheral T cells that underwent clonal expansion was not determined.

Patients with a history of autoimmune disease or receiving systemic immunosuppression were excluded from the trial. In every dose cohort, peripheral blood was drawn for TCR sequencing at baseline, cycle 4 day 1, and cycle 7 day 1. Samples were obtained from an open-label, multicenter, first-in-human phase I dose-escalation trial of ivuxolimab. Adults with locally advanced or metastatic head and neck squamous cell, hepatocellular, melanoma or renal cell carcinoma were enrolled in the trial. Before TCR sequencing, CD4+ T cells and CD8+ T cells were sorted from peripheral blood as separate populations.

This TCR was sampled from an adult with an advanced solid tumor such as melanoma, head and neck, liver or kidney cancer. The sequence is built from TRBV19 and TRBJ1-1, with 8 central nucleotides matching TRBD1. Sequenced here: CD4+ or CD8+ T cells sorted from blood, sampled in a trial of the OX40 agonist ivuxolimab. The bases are TGTGCAACAAACCGCAGGCAGGGGGCCGACACTGAAGCTTTCTTT. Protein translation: CATNRRQGADTEAFF.